These 21 T cell receptor beta chains were all obtained from the same sample, sequenced in a study of human thymus T cells. It was from resections taken during corrective heart surgery that the thymus tissue came. The assay was immunoSEQ multiplex PCR, and TCRdb's table has in-frame clones only and misses some. The table includes 75,000 to 90,000 clones, roughly 97% detected once. The specimen was thymus tissue. The receptors come from a boy in the first two years of life with a congenital heart defect but otherwise immunologically healthy.

The chain recombines TRBV6-5 with TRBJ1-1, with 8 bases lining up with TRBD1. The germline CDR1 and CDR2 sequences are MNHEY and SVGAGI. The CDR3 consists of 15 residues. After removal of 6 bases from V and 5 bases from J, the junction contained 11 bases not matched to a gene. As DNA, the CDR3 is TGTGCCAGCAGCCAGAAGGACAGGGTGAGGACTGAAGCTTTCTTT. The encoded protein is CASSQKDRVRTEAFF.

The rearrangement joins TRBV13 to TRBJ1-3; tentatively, D is TRBD1 (6 bases). This CDR3 spans 17 amino acids. With 3 bases removed from V and 4 bases from J, the gap between germline ends came to 19 bases. Germline CDR1 and CDR2: PRHDT and FYEKMQ (reference sequence). The CDR3 sequence: CASSFYPTGQKGNTIYF. DNA for the CDR3: TGTGCCAGCAGCTTTTACCCCACAGGGCAGAAGGGAAACACCATATATTTT.

The chain uses TRBV6-4 and TRBJ1-1; the match to TRBD1 covers 7 bases. The CDR3 length is 17 residues. Germline V lookup: CDR1 MRHNA, CDR2 SNTAGT. V lost 3 bases and J lost 0; bases outside the gene matches: 10. The CDR3 DNA reads TGTGCCAGCAGTGAAGGTGGGGACAGTTCCATGAACACTGAAGCTTTCTTT. Its translation is CASSEGGDSSMNTEAFF.

The chain has TRBV11-2 and TRBJ2-5; D might be TRBD1 (5 bases). The V end was cut by 5 bases, the J end by 2 bases, with 15 bases between. The CDR3 is made up of 15 amino acids. Germline V gives CDR1 SGHAT, CDR2 FQNNGV. This chain's CDR3 is CASSPRQKLQETQYF. In DNA form, the CDR3 reads TGTGCCAGCAGCCCGCGACAGAAACTACAAGAGACCCAGTACTTC.

The V call is TRBV11-3, the J call TRBJ1-1; D call uncertain. This CDR3 comprises 14 residues. CDR1 is SGHNT and CDR2 is YENEEA in the germline V gene. V dropped 4 bases and J dropped 8 bases, with 17 bases sitting between them. The chain's CDR3 is CASSSTPFYWEAFF. CDR3 sequence (DNA): TGTGCCAGCAGCTCGACTCCTTTTTACTGGGAAGCTTTCTTT.

V gene TRBV7-2 combines with J gene TRBJ2-3; 8 bases agree with TRBD2. The CDR3 is 16 residues long. Germline trimming cut 1 base from V and 1 base from J; bases unmatched to any gene: 4. Germline V gene lookup returns CDR1 SGHTA and CDR2 FQGNSA. The CDR3 coding sequence is TGTGCCAGCAGCTTAGGGCGGGAGGAGGGCACAGATACGCAGTATTTT. It yields the protein CASSLGREEGTDTQYF. Looking up the rest from reference TRBV7-2 and TRBJ2-3 gives the full variable domain: GAGVSQSPSNKVTEKGKDVELRCDPISGHTALYWYRQSLGQGLEFLIYFQGNSAPDKSGLPSDRFSAERTGGSVSTLTIQRTQQEDSAVYLCASSLGREEGTDTQYFGPGTRLTVL.

The sample holds one count of this clone. In DNA, the CDR3 is TGTGCCAGCAGCGATGGAAGGGCTAGCGGGTCCTACGAGCAGTACTTC. Translation: CASSDGRASGSYEQYF. This rearrangement joins TRBV14 to TRBJ2-7; TRBD2 agrees at 8 bases. The CDR3 has 16 residues. The germline gives CDR1 SGHDN, CDR2 FVKESK. V lost 5 bases and J lost 1; bases outside the gene matches: 10.

The table lists this clone with a count of one. The V call is TRBV18, the J call TRBJ1-5; TRBD1 is a possible D gene (6 bases). Germline CDR1 and CDR2: KGHSH and LQKENI. Between the trimmed V and J ends, which lost 1 base and 0 bases, there was a span of 25 bases. This CDR3 comprises 21 residues. CDR3 sequence (DNA): TGTGCCAGCTCACCACGGATCTCCGGGACATCGCCCGACTATAGCAATCAGCCCCAGCATTTT. It is translated as CASSPRISGTSPDYSNQPQHF.

The V gene is TRBV11-3, the J gene TRBJ2-7; D is ambiguous. The V end lost 2 bases, the J end lost 1 base, and 6 bases lay between the germline ends. Germline-derived CDR1 and CDR2 are SGHNT and YENEEA. The CDR3 covers 13 residues. DNA of the CDR3: TGTGCCAGCAGCTTAAGACCGTCCTACGAGCAGTACTTC. Encoded protein: CASSLRPSYEQYF.

The V and J genes are TRBV4-3 and TRBJ1-4; D possibly corresponds to TRBD1 (5 bases). CDR1 is LGHNA and CDR2 is YSLEER in the germline V gene. The CDR3 has 15 amino acids. V was shortened by 1 base and J by 8 bases, with 14 bases between the two germline ends. Here the CDR3 reads CASSQVTGVGEKLFF. The DNA of the CDR3 is TGCGCCAGCAGCCAAGTTACGGGGGTAGGGGAAAAACTGTTTTTT.

The rearrangement uses TRBV28 and TRBJ2-3; the match to TRBD1 covers 9 bases. The CDR3 length is 19 residues. The trim removed 5 bases at V and 2 bases at J, leaving 17 bases unmatched. Germline V gene data show CDR1 as MDHEN and CDR2 as SYDVKM. In DNA, the CDR3 is TGTGCCAGCAGTCCGTCCCGGGACAGGGAGGAGGGGCACACAGATACGCAGTATTTT. Protein product: CASSPSRDREEGHTDTQYF.

V gene TRBV5-1 combines with J gene TRBJ2-7; 11 bases match TRBD2. There are 18 residues in the CDR3. Germline CDR1 reads SGHRS; CDR2 reads YFSETQ. V lost 0 bases and J lost 0; bases outside the gene matches: 8. The CDR3 nucleotides read TGCGCCAGCAGCTTGGCCACACTAGCGGGGGATCCCTCCTACGAGCAGTACTTC. It is translated as CASSLATLAGDPSYEQYF.

This chain joins TRBV11-3 and TRBJ2-7; possible D gene TRBD1, 5 bases. V lost 1 base and J 1 base, leaving 5 bases between the germline ends. Germline loops: CDR1 SGHNT, CDR2 YENEEA. The CDR3 extends over 13 amino acids. The CDR3 DNA reads as TGTGCCAGCAGCTTAGCAGGGTCCTACGAGCAGTACTTC. Its protein product is CASSLAGSYEQYF.

The CDR3 DNA sequence: TGTGCCAGCAGCTCCAGGGAATCTGGGGCCAACGTCCTGACTTTC. Translated, it gives CASSSRESGANVLTF. The rearrangement links TRBV7-2 to TRBJ2-6, with D possibly matching TRBD1 (5 bases). Germline CDR1 and CDR2: SGHTA and FQGNSA. The CDR3 is 15 residues long. Trimming took off 4 bases at V and 1 base at J, with 8 bases between the two ends.

The gene calls are TRBV9 and TRBJ2-6; tentative D call: TRBD2 (6 bases). V was pared by 3 bases and J by 2 bases, with 21 bases between. There are 19 residues in the CDR3. Germline-derived CDR1 and CDR2 are SGDLS and YYNGEE. The CDR3 DNA reads TGTGCCAGCAGCGCCTTCGGGGAGGAGGTTGGTGCTGGGGCCAACGTCCTGACTTTC. Its translation: CASSAFGEEVGAGANVLTF.

This chain links TRBV6-6 with TRBJ2-5; D is tentatively TRBD1 or TRBD2 (6 bases each). Germline CDR1 is MNHNY and CDR2 is SVGAGI (reference sequence). Trimming pared 2 bases from V and 0 bases from J, leaving 10 bases between. This CDR3 has 15 residues. The CDR3 DNA follows: TGTGCCAGCAGTTACGGGGGGCCCAACCAAGAGACCCAGTACTTC. Residues: CASSYGGPNQETQYF.

CDR3 sequence reads: CASSPNDRKWFDGYTF. CDR3 nucleotide sequence: TGTGCCAGCAGCCCTAATGACAGAAAATGGTTTGATGGCTACACCTTC. This sequence joins TRBV28 and TRBJ1-2, with D perhaps matching TRBD1 (5 bases). From germline, CDR1 is MDHEN and CDR2 SYDVKM. This CDR3 comprises 16 residues. Trimming removed 6 bases from V and 6 bases from J, with 23 bases in between.

The chain carries TRBV14 and TRBJ1-5; D unresolved. Per the germline V gene, CDR1 is SGHDN and CDR2 is FVKESK. This CDR3 region has 14 residues. V was clipped by 3 bases and J by 2 bases, with 8 bases between them. The CDR3 DNA follows: TGTGCCAGCAGCCACGTTAGGGGCAATCAGCCCCAGCATTTT. Protein sequence: CASSHVRGNQPQHF.

The chain uses TRBV7-9 and TRBJ1-1; D is perhaps TRBD1 (5 bases). CDR1 is SEHNR, CDR2 FQNEAQ, per germline (reference sequence). The V end was cut by 1 base, the J end by 1 base, with 13 bases between. The CDR3 length is 16 residues. In nucleotides, the CDR3 is TGTGCCAGCAGCTTAGAGGGGCAGGCACCGAACACTGAAGCTTTCTTT. As protein: CASSLEGQAPNTEAFF.

The chain joins TRBV7-9 to TRBJ1-5; 7 nucleotides match TRBD1. The V and J ends lost 6 bases and 6 bases, in that order; junction bases with no gene match: 5. This CDR3 spans 13 amino acids. CDR1 is SEHNR, CDR2 FQNEAQ, per germline (reference sequence). The CDR3 sequence: CASSDRDGQPQHF. DNA of the CDR3: TGTGCCAGCAGTGACAGGGATGGTCAGCCCCAGCATTTT.

This clone was observed a single time. The chain carries TRBV5-6 and TRBJ2-7; D gene unclear. CDR1 and CDR2 from the germline V gene are SGHDT and YYEEEE. V shed 7 bases and J shed 6 bases, with 11 bases lying between them. This CDR3 region has 11 residues. Written as DNA, the CDR3 is TGTGCCAGCGGCCAGCAATTCGAGCAGTACTTC. This codes for CASGQQFEQYF.